The clone carrying this TCR beta chain was counted only a few times. The antigen remains unidentified. The data were obtained in a study of CD8 T cells in ankylosing spondylitis. Study-wide points: Ankylosing spondylitis blood seemed to carry a telltale TCR beta motif made of about 8 highly homologous variants.

MiXCR, run by TCRdb on the 5' RACE reads, gives a single entry per CDR3 protein. Of around 770,000 distinct CDR3 sequences in the sample, over 15% were seen once. The CDR3 length is 12 residues. Between the trimmed V and J ends, which lost 0 bases and 6 bases, there was a span of 9 bases. Germline lookup yields CDR1 DFQATT and CDR2 SNEGSKA (reference sequence). This TCR was recovered from a male donor with ankylosing spondylitis. This chain connects TRBV20-1 to TRBJ2-7; D is unclear. Sequencing was done on a sample of blood, either unsorted or a sorted T cell fraction (not recorded which). The CDR3 sequence: CSARDQVIEQYF. CDR3 in DNA: TGCAGTGCTAGAGATCAGGTCATCGAGCAGTACTTC.